These T cell receptor beta chains were read from a single sample in a study of blood T cell repertoires in COVID-19. Sequencing used immunoSEQ multiplex PCR; TCRdb keeps in-frame clones, though not all of them. The sample lists about 74,000 clones, 88% seen once, with roughly 3% in the top ten. Sequenced input: peripheral blood. Receptor source: a man between 65 and 79 years old with active or convalescent COVID-19. CDR3s include the opening cysteine and the closing phenylalanine or tryptophan. A D gene is named only where the DNA matches it firmly. A row's size may be missing; if present it is once, few, many or a size class.

abundance: .
d_gene: TRBD1
v_gene: TRBV6-6
j_gene: TRBJ1-1
CDR3aa: CASSDRGNTEAFF
CDR3nt: TGTGCCAGCAGCGACAGGGGGAACACTGAAGCTTTCTTT

abundance: .
d_gene: .
v_gene: TRBV19
j_gene: TRBJ2-7
CDR3aa: CASSIDGNRRGEQYF
CDR3nt: TGTGCCAGTAGTATAGATGGGAACCGCAGGGGTGAGCAGTACTTC

abundance: .
d_gene: .
v_gene: TRBV6-5
j_gene: TRBJ2-2
CDR3aa: CASSHQGFTGELFF
CDR3nt: TGTGCCAGCAGCCACCAGGGTTTCACCGGGGAGCTGTTTTTT

abundance: few
d_gene: TRBD1
v_gene: TRBV18
j_gene: TRBJ2-7
CDR3aa: CASSPPGQRYEQYF
CDR3nt: TGTGCCAGCTCACCTCCGGGACAGCGGTACGAGCAGTACTTC

abundance: once
d_gene: TRBD2
v_gene: TRBV2
j_gene: TRBJ2-2
CDR3aa: CASRTSGGTGELFF
CDR3nt: TGTGCCAGCCGGACTAGCGGGGGGACCGGGGAGCTGTTTTTT

abundance: few
d_gene: .
v_gene: TRBV27
j_gene: TRBJ1-6
CDR3aa: CASSDAGINYNSPLHF
CDR3nt: TGTGCCAGCAGTGACGCCGGGATTAACTATAATTCACCCCTCCACTTT

abundance: .
d_gene: TRBD1
v_gene: TRBV5-1
j_gene: TRBJ2-2
CDR3aa: CASSSGTANTGELFF
CDR3nt: TGCGCCAGCAGCTCCGGGACAGCGAACACCGGGGAGCTGTTTTTT

abundance: .
d_gene: TRBD2
v_gene: TRBV7-2
j_gene: TRBJ2-5
CDR3aa: CASRSGTNQETQYF
CDR3nt: TGTGCCAGCAGATCCGGGACTAACCAAGAGACCCAGTACTTC

abundance: once
d_gene: .
v_gene: TRBV4-2
j_gene: TRBJ2-3
CDR3aa: CASSQGPSGGEADTQYF
CDR3nt: TGTGCCAGCAGCCAAGGTCCCTCGGGCGGGGAGGCAGATACGCAGTATTTT

abundance: .
d_gene: .
v_gene: TRBV11-2
j_gene: TRBJ1-2
CDR3aa: CASSPAGQGHGYTF
CDR3nt: TGTGCCAGCAGTCCAGCAGGGCAGGGTCATGGCTACACCTTC

abundance: once
d_gene: TRBD1
v_gene: TRBV5-1
j_gene: TRBJ2-5
CDR3aa: CASSFQGTEETQYF
CDR3nt: TGCGCCAGCAGCTTCCAAGGGACAGAAGAGACCCAGTACTTC

abundance: .
d_gene: TRBD2
v_gene: TRBV19
j_gene: TRBJ2-1
CDR3aa: CASSPTSGRAAYEQFF
CDR3nt: TGTGCCAGTAGTCCCACTAGCGGGAGGGCGGCTTATGAGCAGTTCTTC

abundance: .
d_gene: TRBD1
v_gene: TRBV5-6
j_gene: TRBJ2-7
CDR3aa: CASSVRGPGEQYF
CDR3nt: TGTGCCAGCAGCGTCAGGGGGCCGGGCGAGCAGTACTTC

abundance: .
d_gene: TRBD2
v_gene: TRBV11-2
j_gene: TRBJ2-1
CDR3aa: CASSLEVGGFNEQFF
CDR3nt: TGTGCCAGCAGCTTAGAAGTGGGAGGGTTCAATGAGCAGTTCTTC

abundance: .
d_gene: .
v_gene: TRBV13
j_gene: TRBJ1-2
CDR3aa: CASSSRASYGYTF
CDR3nt: TGTGCCAGCAGCTCCAGGGCATCCTATGGCTACACCTTC